This entry describes one T cell receptor beta chain. Its antigen is as yet unknown. The CDR3 is 15 residues long. V dropped 1 base and J dropped 1; count of bases not matched to a gene: 3. From germline, CDR1 is SGHTA and CDR2 FQGNSA. Autoimmune disease history or systemic immunosuppression led to patients being barred. The data originate from a study of OX40 agonist ivuxolimab in advanced cancers. Study results and caveats: CD4+ and CD8+ blood T cells expanded clonally by week 6 at 0.1 to 3.0 mg/kg. At 0.1-3.0 mg/kg, partial responders had clonal expansion among the lowest observed. Some patients without response likewise showed low normalized clonal expansion.

The repertoire was sequenced with immunoSEQ multiplex PCR; TCRdb's copy has only in-frame clones and lacks some. The data contain fewer than 85,000 clones, about 77% of them singletons. The rearrangement links TRBV7-2 to TRBJ2-5; 7 bases agree with TRBD2. This TCR derives from an adult with an advanced solid tumor such as melanoma, head and neck, liver or kidney cancer. The sample in question was CD4+ or CD8+ T cells sorted from blood, obtained in a trial of the OX40 agonist ivuxolimab. CDR3 nucleotides: TGTGCCAGCAGCTTAGGGGGGGGAAGCCAAGAGACCCAGTACTTC. It translates to CASSLGGGSQETQYF.